This entry lists 29 T cell receptor beta chains sequenced from one sample in a study of blood T cell repertoires in COVID-19 (dated by TCRdb to 2019 to 2021). The protocol used for the library was the immunoSEQ multiplex PCR assay. What TCRdb holds here is the immuneACCESS table cut down to in-frame rearrangements. Part of the clones is not present; checked against another copy, under half of the missing clones reflect an unresolved V gene, and the others are unexplained. The sample data list a few hundred thousand clones, and 87% of these were observed just once. 6% to 6.5% of the sample goes to the ten largest clones. Sequencing was carried out using PBMCs or T cells enriched from blood (not recorded which). These receptors were taken from a woman in her forties who had recovered from COVID-19.

The rearrangement uses TRBV28 and TRBJ1-2; TRBD1 aligns across 9 bases. CDR3 length equals 17 residues. Germline V gene lookup returns CDR1 MDHEN and CDR2 SYDVKM. J gave up 2 bases and V 6 bases, and 13 bases lay outside the gene matches. The CDR3 DNA reads TGTGCCAGCAGAAAATCACAGGGGGCCCGTACCAACTATGGCTACACCTTC. Residues: CASRKSQGARTNYGYTF.

The rearrangement uses TRBV18 and TRBJ2-3; the match to TRBD2 covers 13 bases. The V and J ends lost 2 bases and 4 bases, in that order; junction bases with no gene match: 3. The CDR3 runs 16 residues. Germline CDR1 is KGHSH and CDR2 is LQKENI. The CDR3 nucleotides read TGTGCCAGCTCACCAGTACTAGCGGGAGGGCCAGATACGCAGTATTTT. Translation: CASSPVLAGGPDTQYF.

The V gene is TRBV28, the J gene TRBJ2-5; 8 bases agree with TRBD2. V lost 5 bases to trimming and J lost 5 bases; unmatched junction nucleotides: 7. The CDR3 is 14 amino acids. Per the germline V gene, CDR1 is MDHEN and CDR2 is SYDVKM. The DNA of the CDR3 is TGTGCCAGCAGTCCAGGCGGGGGGTGGGAGACCCAGTACTTC. Protein: CASSPGGGWETQYF.

The chain carries TRBV19 and TRBJ2-3, with D possibly TRBD1 on 5 matching bases. The germline V and J ends were trimmed by 4 bases and 4 bases, with 9 bases remaining between them. The CDR3 spans 13 residues. CDR1 LNHDA and CDR2 SQIVND come from the germline V gene (reference sequence). The CDR3 reads CASSKGWADTQYF. The CDR3 DNA reads TGTGCCAGTAGTAAGGGGTGGGCAGATACGCAGTATTTT.

The chain links TRBV7-9 to TRBJ2-3, with unresolved D. V shed 1 base and J shed 1 base, with 12 bases lying between them. The CDR3 runs 16 residues. Germline CDR1 and CDR2: SEHNR and FQNEAQ (reference sequence). The CDR3 here is CASSLDLAVRTDTQYF. The CDR3, as DNA: TGTGCCAGCAGCTTAGATTTGGCGGTCCGCACAGATACGCAGTATTTT. The whole variable domain, remainder taken from reference TRBV7-9 and TRBJ2-3, is DTGVSQNPRHKITKRGQNVTFRCDPISEHNRLYWYRQTLGQGPEFLTYFQNEAQLEKSRLLSDRFSAERPKGSFSTLEIQRTEQGDSAMYLCASSLDLAVRTDTQYFGPGTRLTVL.

This rearrangement joins TRBV20-1 to TRBJ1-2; 10 bases line up with TRBD1. Germline values: CDR1 DFQATT, CDR2 SNEGSKA (reference sequence). The V segment lost 3 bases and the J segment 1 base; nucleotides outside the gene matches: 14. CDR3 length: 18 residues. The chain's CDR3 is CSASIDGTGVQRNYGYTF. The CDR3 region has the DNA TGCAGTGCTAGTATCGACGGGACAGGGGTACAACGTAACTATGGCTACACCTTC.

This chain uses TRBV19 with TRBJ1-3; D perhaps matches TRBD1 (6 bases). The CDR3 extends over 17 amino acids. Trimming took 5 bases from V and 3 from J, leaving 20 bases between them. Germline values: CDR1 LNHDA, CDR2 SQIVND (reference sequence). The CDR3 is CASSLEGQAGGGNTIYF. The DNA of the CDR3 is TGTGCCAGTAGTCTCGAGGGACAAGCAGGCGGTGGAAACACCATATATTTT.

This clone has more than one count but fewer than ten. A read error may explain this, as a much larger clone is one base away. V and J are TRBV2 and TRBJ2-7; the D is unclear. V was trimmed by 3 bases and J by 3 bases, leaving 3 bases between them. The germline V gene has CDR1 SNHLY and CDR2 FYNNEI. The length of the CDR3 is 11 residues. CDR3 residues: CASSDNYEQYF. In nucleotides, the CDR3 is TGTGCCAGCAGTGATAACTACGAGCAGTACTTC.

V and J are TRBV2 and TRBJ2-3; D is perhaps TRBD2 (6 bases). Germline values: CDR1 SNHLY, CDR2 FYNNEI. The CDR3 extends over 14 amino acids. V was clipped by 3 bases and J by 1 base, with 8 bases between them. The DNA of the CDR3 is TGTGCCAGCAGTGATGGGACTGGCACAGATACGCAGTATTTT. Encoded protein: CASSDGTGTDTQYF.

The chain employs TRBV5-1 and TRBJ2-7; 7 positions agree with TRBD2. V lost 5 bases to trimming and J lost 2 bases; unmatched junction nucleotides: 10. The CDR3 runs 15 residues. Germline CDR1 and CDR2: SGHRS and YFSETQ. The CDR3 region has the DNA TGCGCCAGCAGGTATGACGGACTAGTAACCTACGAGCAGTACTTC. Encoded protein: CASRYDGLVTYEQYF.

The rearrangement joins TRBV6-5 to TRBJ2-3; tentatively, D is TRBD2 (5 bases). Trimming cost V 5 bases and J 0 bases, with 12 bases left between them. Germline assignment: CDR1 MNHEY and CDR2 SVGAGI. The CDR3 runs to 15 residues. DNA for the CDR3: TGTGCCAGCAGTCCAGCCGGGGTTAGCACAGATACGCAGTATTTT. Amino acids: CASSPAGVSTDTQYF.

The CDR3 sequence: CSVELAGGSYEQYF. The CDR3 DNA reads TGCAGCGTTGAACTAGCGGGAGGCTCCTACGAGCAGTACTTC. The chain couples TRBV29-1 to TRBJ2-7, with 11 nucleotides matching TRBD2. Losses at the gene ends were 2 bases for V and 0 bases for J; bases not matched to a gene: 0. Germline assignment: CDR1 SQVTM and CDR2 ANQGSEA. This CDR3 has 14 residues.

This clone has a single count. The V gene is TRBV5-1, the J gene TRBJ2-7; 10 bases agree with TRBD2. The CDR3 sequence is 17 residues long. CDR1 is SGHRS, CDR2 YFSETQ, per germline. V trimming: 1 base; J trimming: 2 bases; junction bases outside the gene matches: 9. CDR3 protein: CASSLRLAGAATYEQYF. CDR3 nucleotide sequence: TGCGCCAGCAGCTTGAGGCTAGCGGGAGCCGCCACCTACGAGCAGTACTTC.

The chain is built from TRBV25-1 and TRBJ2-7; the match to TRBD2 covers 14 bases. This CDR3 spans 16 amino acids. Germline V gene lookup returns CDR1 MGHDK and CDR2 SYGVNS. The trim removed 10 bases at V and 1 base at J, leaving 9 bases unmatched. The CDR3 DNA is TGTGCCACCCAGGGACTAGCGGGAGTTGCATCCTACGAGCAGTACTTC. This codes for CATQGLAGVASYEQYF.

The V and J genes are TRBV6-1 and TRBJ2-6; D is perhaps TRBD2 (5 bases). V was shortened by 3 bases and J by 0 bases, with 9 bases between the two germline ends. Per germline, CDR1 MNHNS and CDR2 SASEGT. CDR3 length: 16 amino acids. In nucleotides, the CDR3 is TGTGCCAGCAGTGATTTGGGGAGCTCTGGGGCCAACGTCCTGACTTTC. It specifies CASSDLGSSGANVLTF.

This chain joins TRBV19 and TRBJ2-1; D is perhaps TRBD1 (6 bases). Germline V gene sequence: CDR1 LNHDA, CDR2 SQIVND (reference sequence). This CDR3 has 16 amino acids. V shed 10 bases and J shed 4 bases, with 23 bases lying between them. This CDR3 is CATKGVGRAPYNEQFF. CDR3 coding DNA: TGTGCCACAAAGGGGGTGGGGCGAGCCCCTTACAATGAGCAGTTCTTC.

The gene calls are TRBV2 and TRBJ1-6, with TRBD1 identical over 10 bases. V shed 7 bases and J 5 bases; nucleotides not matched to a gene: 8. The CDR3 spans 16 residues. The V gene's germline CDR1 is SNHLY and CDR2 FYNNEI. The CDR3 DNA reads as TGTGCCAGCATCGGGGGGACAGGGGTTAATAATTCACCCCTCCACTTT. Protein: CASIGGTGVNNSPLHF.

The rearrangement joins TRBV27 to TRBJ2-5; weak D call: TRBD1 (6 bases). V was cut by 5 bases and J by 4 bases, with 20 bases left in between. Per germline, CDR1 MNHEY and CDR2 SMNVEV (reference sequence). This CDR3 is built from 16 residues. The CDR3 loop is CASSLNPRGSGETQYF. In DNA form, the CDR3 reads TGTGCCAGCAGTCTAAACCCCAGGGGTTCGGGAGAGACCCAGTACTTC.

The chain recombines TRBV5-4 with TRBJ2-1; the D gene is possibly TRBD1 (5 bases). This CDR3 region has 16 residues. V dropped 0 bases and J dropped 3 bases, with 13 bases sitting between them. Looked up from germline, CDR1 is SGHNT and CDR2 is YYREEE (reference sequence). The CDR3 bases are TGTGCCAGCAGCTTGGACCTGGGGCGCGACTACAATGAGCAGTTCTTC. This codes for CASSLDLGRDYNEQFF.

The gene calls are TRBV20-1 and TRBJ1-2; D might be TRBD1 (5 bases). Germline lookup yields CDR1 DFQATT and CDR2 SNEGSKA (reference sequence). Trimming took off 8 bases at V and 6 bases at J, with 10 bases between the two ends. CDR3 length equals 10 residues. The CDR3 bases are TGCAGTAGTCCAGGGAATGGCTACACCTTC. Its protein is CSSPGNGYTF.

The chain links TRBV30 to TRBJ1-1, with TRBD1 as a possible D gene (6 bases). The length of the CDR3 is 12 residues. Deletions cut 8 bases from V and 5 bases from J, with 15 bases between. Germline CDR1 is GTSNPN and CDR2 is SVGIG (reference sequence). This CDR3 reads CAIDRGGTEAFF. CDR3 DNA sequence: TGTGCCATTGATAGGGGGGGAACTGAAGCTTTCTTT.

The chain is built from TRBV12-3 or TRBV12-4 and TRBJ2-7; no clear D gene. This CDR3 has 13 amino acids. The V and J ends lost 7 bases and 2 bases respectively, with 12 bases between them. Here the CDR3 reads CASKKDITYEQYF. In nucleotides, the CDR3 is TGTGCCAGCAAGAAAGACATTACCTACGAGCAGTACTTC.

Only one count was recorded for this clone. This sequence joins TRBV25-1 and TRBJ2-1, with 9 nucleotides matching TRBD2. V trimming: 5 bases; J trimming: 4 bases; junction bases outside the gene matches: 9. The CDR3 spans 16 residues. Looked up from germline, CDR1 is MGHDK and CDR2 is SYGVNS. The CDR3 is CASSPRLAESYNEQFF. The CDR3 nucleotides read TGTGCCAGCAGTCCCAGACTAGCGGAGTCTTACAATGAGCAGTTCTTC.

The chain is built from TRBV28 and TRBJ1-2; D is unclear. Looked up from germline, CDR1 is MDHEN and CDR2 is SYDVKM. The CDR3 totals 14 residues. V was cut by 8 bases and J by 5 bases, with 18 bases left in between. The CDR3 loop is CASSLSPGIYGYTF. The CDR3 DNA follows: TGTGCCAGCTCTCTAAGCCCCGGGATATATGGCTACACCTTC.

The rearrangement uses TRBV3-1 (or the pseudogene TRBV3-2) and TRBJ1-4; 11 nucleotides match TRBD1. The CDR3 contains 15 residues. The V and J ends lost 2 bases and 8 bases, in that order; junction bases with no gene match: 4. In germline, CDR1 is LGHDT, CDR2 YNNKEL (reference sequence). Here the CDR3 reads CASSQWTGGSEKLFF. DNA for the CDR3: TGTGCCAGCAGCCAATGGACAGGGGGCTCGGAAAAACTGTTTTTT.

This chain links TRBV4-1 with TRBJ1-1; 8 nucleotides line up with TRBD1. The ends lost 5 bases at V and 3 bases at J; junction bases unmatched: 17. The CDR3 totals 18 residues. Germline CDR1 is MGHRA and CDR2 is YSYEKL. Written as DNA, the CDR3 is TGCGCCAGCAGCTCCGTCGGGTCAGGGGGCGCCCAGGACACTGAAGCTTTCTTT. Translating gives CASSSVGSGGAQDTEAFF.

The V and J genes are TRBV9 and TRBJ2-7; D possibly corresponds to TRBD2 (7 bases). V was shortened by 4 bases and J by 5 bases, with 19 bases between the two germline ends. The CDR3 loop spans 15 amino acids. CDR1 is SGDLS, CDR2 YYNGEE, per germline. This chain's CDR3 is CASSPGGRSPHEQYF. The CDR3 DNA follows: TGTGCCAGCAGCCCCGGGGGGCGCAGCCCCCACGAGCAGTACTTC.

The chain couples TRBV27 to TRBJ1-4; no clear D. The CDR3 length is 15 residues. Trimming pared 5 bases from V and 0 bases from J, leaving 10 bases between. Germline V lookup: CDR1 MNHEY, CDR2 SMNVEV (reference sequence). CDR3 residues: CASSTSPTTNEKLFF. CDR3 sequence (DNA): TGTGCCAGCAGTACCTCACCTACAACTAATGAAAAACTGTTTTTT.

The CDR3 protein is CASSTQYGGTRMYEQFF. CDR3 nucleotides: TGTGCCAGTAGTACCCAATATGGCGGGACTAGAATGTATGAGCAGTTCTTC. This chain joins TRBV19 and TRBJ2-1, with 8 bases that match TRBD2. The CDR3 consists of 17 residues. The V and J ends lost 4 bases and 8 bases, in that order; junction bases with no gene match: 16. Germline CDR1 and CDR2: LNHDA and SQIVND (reference sequence).